These 19 T cell receptor beta chains originate from one sample sequenced in a study of T cell repertoires in cytomegalovirus infection. Their antigens are not known. One entry per CDR3 protein, called by TCRdb with MiXCR from the reads. Of some 270,000 distinct CDR3 sequences listed, around 20% were seen once; the top ten hold roughly 19%. Source: cultured PBMCs, taken from culture after CMV antigen stimulation. These receptors were collected from a human donor in good health (CMV status not recorded). Some clones in this sample may be carry-over from other donors' samples.

This chain connects TRBV6-5 to TRBJ2-3; D gene unclear. Germline-derived CDR1 and CDR2 are MNHEY and SVGAGI. The CDR3 length is 13 residues. Trimming removed 2 bases from V and 2 bases from J, with 5 bases in between. This CDR3 is CASSYQFTDTQYF. The CDR3 nucleotides are TGTGCCAGCAGTTACCAGTTCACAGATACGCAGTATTTT.

This clonotype has more than one count but fewer than ten. This chain links TRBV7-9 with TRBJ1-4; D is undetermined. V was cut by 3 bases and J by 1 base, with 6 bases left in between. This CDR3 contains 14 residues. CDR1 and CDR2 (germline): SEHNR, FQNEAQ (reference sequence). The CDR3 coding sequence is TGTGCCAGCAGCTTCGGACTAACTAATGAAAAACTGTTTTTT. Protein: CASSFGLTNEKLFF.

This clonotype was detected only a few times. This chain uses TRBV5-1 with TRBJ1-2; 8 bases are a match to TRBD1. V dropped 1 base and J dropped 8; count of bases not matched to a gene: 7. The length of the CDR3 is 14 residues. CDR1 is SGHRS, CDR2 YFSETQ, per germline. CDR3 DNA sequence: TGCGCCAGCAGCTTGTCCCGGACAGGGAAAGGCTACACCTTC. Protein: CASSLSRTGKGYTF.

This clonotype was observed many times. Written as DNA, the CDR3 is TGTGCCAGCAGCTTGGCTAGCTCCTACGAGCAGTACGTC. The encoded protein is CASSLASSYEQYV. The rearrangement uses TRBV7-2 and TRBJ2-7; D is unclear. The CDR3 has 13 residues. The germline gives CDR1 SGHTA, CDR2 FQGNSA. Trimming removed 3 bases at V and 0 bases at J, with 6 bases between.

This clonotype was seen a handful of times. This sequence joins TRBV19 and TRBJ1-5; D uncertain. This CDR3 spans 13 amino acids. Trimming cost V 3 bases and J 4 bases, with 7 bases left between them. Germline CDR1 is LNHDA and CDR2 is SQIVND (reference sequence). The chain's CDR3 is CASSMGLNQPQHF. The CDR3, as DNA: TGTGCCAGTAGTATGGGGTTGAATCAGCCCCAGCATTTT.

The chain combines TRBV4-3 with TRBJ1-5; 9 bases agree with TRBD1. V was clipped by 3 bases and J by 6 bases; unmatched bases: 9. Germline CDR1 LGHNA, CDR2 YSLEER. This CDR3 region has 16 residues. DNA of the CDR3: TGCGCCAGCAGCCAGGCCAGACAGGGGGGAAGTCAGCCCCAGCATTTT. This encodes CASSQARQGGSQPQHF.

This clonotype was seen a few times. The genes are TRBV28 and TRBJ2-7, with no clear D. The length of the CDR3 is 12 residues. Germline assignment: CDR1 MDHEN and CDR2 SYDVKM. Trimming stripped 6 bases from V and 7 bases from J, with 13 bases between. Here the CDR3 reads CASSPVGREQYF. The CDR3 DNA follows: TGTGCCAGCAGCCCCGTGGGCAGAGAGCAGTACTTC.

This clonotype was seen many times. The chain combines TRBV7-8 with TRBJ1-5; no clear D. Germline V gene lookup returns CDR1 SGHVS and CDR2 FQNEAQ. CDR3 length equals 13 residues. V shed 4 bases and J shed 3 bases, with 7 bases lying between them. This chain's CDR3 is CASSSRSNQPQHF. The CDR3, as DNA: TGTGCCAGCAGCTCTCGTTCCAATCAGCCCCAGCATTTT. Variable domain in full (rest from reference TRBV7-8 and TRBJ1-5): GAGVSQSPRYKVAKRGQDVALRCDPISGHVSLFWYQQALGQGPEFLTYFQNEAQLDKSGLPSDRFFAERPEGSVSTLKIQRTQQEDSAVYLCASSSRSNQPQHFGDGTRLSIL.

In this sample, this clonotype turned up many times. The chain uses TRBV7-8 and TRBJ1-4; D not resolved. Looked up from germline, CDR1 is SGHVS and CDR2 is FQNEAQ. This CDR3 has 13 residues. V was pared by 3 bases and J by 5 bases, with 7 bases between. This chain's CDR3 is CASSLGGNEKLFF. The DNA of the CDR3 is TGTGCCAGCAGCTTGGGCGGCAATGAAAAACTGTTTTTT.

The rearrangement uses TRBV12-3 or TRBV12-4 and TRBJ2-1; perhaps TRBD1 as D (5 bases). V lost 6 bases and J 6 bases, leaving 18 bases between the germline ends. This CDR3 is built from 15 residues. CDR3 amino acids: CASSRWGGVSNEQFF. CDR3 DNA sequence: TGTGCCAGCAGCCGTTGGGGCGGAGTGAGCAATGAGCAGTTCTTC.

The chain recombines TRBV24-1 with TRBJ2-3; TRBD2 might be the D (6 bases). Germline V CDR1 and CDR2: KGHDR, SFDVKD. The CDR3 consists of 16 residues. V gave up 2 bases and J gave up 0 bases, with 11 bases separating them. The chain's CDR3 is CATSDWRGSSTDTQYF. For the CDR3, the DNA is TGTGCCACCAGTGATTGGAGGGGCTCTAGCACAGATACGCAGTATTTT.

The V call is TRBV7-2, the J call TRBJ2-7, with 13 bases aligning to TRBD2. The V and J ends lost 5 bases and 3 bases, in that order; junction bases with no gene match: 16. The CDR3 length is 19 residues. Germline V gives CDR1 SGHTA, CDR2 FQGNSA. CDR3 amino acids: CASSPRTSGRGFGGYEQYV. Written as DNA, the CDR3 is TGTGCCAGCAGCCCGAGGACTAGCGGGAGAGGATTTGGGGGCTACGAGCAGTACGTC.

This clonotype was seen a handful of times. The chain is built from TRBV6-6 and TRBJ2-1, with TRBD2 identical over 7 bases. CDR1 MNHNY and CDR2 SVGAGI come from the germline V gene (reference sequence). The CDR3 runs to 13 residues. Unmatched junction bases numbered 7, after V lost 7 bases and J lost 7 bases. The chain's CDR3 is CASTRREGNEQFF. CDR3 DNA sequence: TGTGCCAGCACCCGGAGGGAGGGGAATGAGCAGTTCTTC.

V and J are TRBV6-2 or TRBV6-3 and TRBJ2-1; 8 bases fit TRBD2. The length of the CDR3 is 15 residues. CDR1 is MNHEY, CDR2 SVGEGT, per germline. The V gene end was trimmed by 2 bases and the J gene end by 9 bases; junction bases not matched to a gene: 9. In nucleotides, the CDR3 is TGTGCCAGCAGTTACCGAGCGGGAGACGACGGTGAGCAGTTCTTC. Translating it yields CASSYRAGDDGEQFF.

This clonotype has ten or more counts. The chain has TRBV7-8 and TRBJ2-1, with 7 bases fitting TRBD2. This CDR3 comprises 15 residues. Germline V gene lookup returns CDR1 SGHVS and CDR2 FQNEAQ. The J segment lost 5 bases and the V segment lost 3 bases, leaving 7 bases of the junction unmatched. Written as DNA, the CDR3 is TGTGCCAGCAGCTTTCTCCGGGAGGCCCACAATGAGCAGTTCTTC. It codes for CASSFLREAHNEQFF.

This chain connects TRBV11-2 to TRBJ2-5; no clear D gene. The CDR3 loop spans 13 amino acids. Germline V gene lookup returns CDR1 SGHAT and CDR2 FQNNGV. Deletions cut 1 base from V and 4 bases from J, with 7 bases between. As DNA, the CDR3 is TGTGCCAGCAGCTTAGCGGAAAGAGAGACCCAGTACTTC. As protein: CASSLAERETQYF. The full variable domain, with the rest looked up from reference TRBV11-2 and TRBJ2-5, is EAGVAQSPRYKIIEKRQSVAFWCNPISGHATLYWYQQILGQGPKLLIQFQNNGVVDDSQLPKDRFSAERLKGVDSTLKIQPAKLEDSAVYLCASSLAERETQYFGPGTRLLVL.

The V gene is TRBV12-3 or TRBV12-4, the J gene TRBJ2-7; D remains unclear. The length of the CDR3 is 14 residues. The ends were cut back, 3 bases at V and 6 bases at J, with 15 bases in the middle. CDR3 protein: CASSFFRLASEQYF. Here the CDR3 DNA reads TGTGCCAGCAGTTTTTTCCGACTGGCGAGCGAGCAGTACTTC.

This clonotype was recorded at least ten times. The rearrangement joins TRBV6-2 or TRBV6-3 to TRBJ1-6, with 7 bases fitting TRBD1. The V segment lost 1 base and the J segment 7 bases; nucleotides outside the gene matches: 7. Germline assignment: CDR1 MNHEY and CDR2 SVGEGT. The CDR3 length is 16 residues. DNA of the CDR3: TGTGCCAGCAGTTACTTCCCCGGGACAGCGAATTCACCCCTCCACTTT. It encodes CASSYFPGTANSPLHF.

This clonotype was counted many times. This chain connects TRBV7-9 to TRBJ2-3; maybe TRBD2 (5 bases). Germline CDR1 and CDR2: SEHNR and FQNEAQ (reference sequence). The CDR3 spans 12 residues. V shed 5 bases and J shed 4 bases, with 7 bases lying between them. CDR3 sequence reads: CASSGSPDTQYF. In DNA form, the CDR3 reads TGTGCCAGCAGCGGGAGTCCAGATACGCAGTATTTT.